These T cell receptor beta chains were read from a single sample in a study of CD8 T cells in Susac syndrome. TCRdb re-called the immunoSEQ multiplex PCR reads through MiXCR, storing one row per CDR3 protein. Among about 120,000 distinct CDR3 sequences listed, 80% to 95% were seen once. The source material was CD4+ T cells from PBMCs. The source of these receptors is a human donor in good health. The CDR3 runs from the conserved cysteine through the conserved F or W. A D gene is named only where the DNA matches it firmly. Part of the rows lack a size; the others show once, few, many or a class for expanded clones.

clone size: NA; D gene: NA; J gene: TRBJ1-2; V gene: TRBV9; CDR3 DNA: TGTGCCAGCAGCGACAGGGTCTATGGCTACACCTTC; CDR3 protein: CASSDRVYGYTF
clone size: NA; D gene: NA; J gene: TRBJ1-5; V gene: TRBV3-1; CDR3 DNA: TGTGCCAGCAGCCGGACTGGGTTCAATCAGCCCCAGCATTTT; CDR3 protein: CASSRTGFNQPQHF
clone size: NA; D gene: TRBD2; J gene: TRBJ2-1; V gene: TRBV19; CDR3 DNA: TGTGCCAGTAGTATAGGCCTAGCGGGAGTCACTGAGCAGTTCTTC; CDR3 protein: CASSIGLAGVTEQFF
clone size: NA; D gene: TRBD1; J gene: TRBJ1-1; V gene: TRBV4-3; CDR3 DNA: TGCGCCAGCAGCCAGCCCGGACAGGGGATCACTGAAGCTTTCTTT; CDR3 protein: CASSQPGQGITEAFF
clone size: NA; D gene: TRBD2; J gene: TRBJ2-3; V gene: TRBV24-1; CDR3 DNA: TGTGCCACCAGTGATTTCCCCTCTTGGCTAGCGGGAGGAACAGATACGCAGTATTTT; CDR3 protein: CATSDFPSWLAGGTDTQYF
clone size: NA; D gene: NA; J gene: TRBJ2-7; V gene: TRBV7-2; CDR3 DNA: TGTGCCAGCAGCTTAGCGGGAATCCCCTCCTACGAGCAGTACTTC; CDR3 protein: CASSLAGIPSYEQYF
clone size: NA; D gene: NA; J gene: TRBJ1-6; V gene: TRBV6-5; CDR3 DNA: TGTGCCAGCAGTTCGGGACCGATTAATTCACCCCTCCACTTT; CDR3 protein: CASSSGPINSPLHF
clone size: NA; D gene: NA; J gene: TRBJ2-2; V gene: TRBV7-2; CDR3 DNA: TGTGCCAGCACCTCGGGTTATTACGGGGAGCTGTTTTTT; CDR3 protein: CASTSGYYGELFF
clone size: once; D gene: TRBD2; J gene: TRBJ2-7; V gene: TRBV6-5; CDR3 DNA: TGTGCCGGCAGCCGGGTAGCGGGAGCCTACGAGCAGTACTTC; CDR3 protein: CAGSRVAGAYEQYF
clone size: NA; D gene: TRBD2; J gene: TRBJ2-1; V gene: TRBV30; CDR3 DNA: TGTGCCTGGAGTGCCAGACTAGCGGCCAATGAGCAGTTCTTC; CDR3 protein: CAWSARLAANEQFF
clone size: NA; D gene: NA; J gene: TRBJ1-1; V gene: TRBV20-1; CDR3 DNA: TGCAGTGCCCTCAGGGCCGGGGGAAGACGGGGCACTGAAGCTTTCTTT; CDR3 protein: CSALRAGGRRGTEAFF
clone size: NA; D gene: TRBD1; J gene: TRBJ2-5; V gene: TRBV20-1; CDR3 DNA: TGCAGTGTTAAGCCGGGACAGGGGAAAGAGACCCAGTACTTC; CDR3 protein: CSVKPGQGKETQYF
clone size: NA; D gene: TRBD1; J gene: TRBJ2-5; V gene: TRBV7-9; CDR3 DNA: TGTGCCAGCTGCTTTGGGACAGGACAAGAGACCCAGTACTTC; CDR3 protein: CASCFGTGQETQYF
clone size: NA; D gene: TRBD2; J gene: TRBJ2-1; V gene: TRBV19; CDR3 DNA: TGTGCCAGTATCGGATCCGGGACTAGCGGACCGAAGAGCTCCTACAATGAGCAGTTCTTC; CDR3 protein: CASIGSGTSGPKSSYNEQFF
clone size: once; D gene: TRBD1; J gene: TRBJ1-1; V gene: TRBV12-3/TRBV12-4; CDR3 DNA: TGTGCCAGCAGTTTAGAACAGGGGGCAGGCACTGAAGCTTTCTTT; CDR3 protein: CASSLEQGAGTEAFF
clone size: NA; D gene: NA; J gene: TRBJ1-6; V gene: TRBV14; CDR3 DNA: TGTGCCAGCAGCCAAGATAAGGGGTGGAATTCACCCCTCCACTTT; CDR3 protein: CASSQDKGWNSPLHF
clone size: NA; D gene: TRBD1; J gene: TRBJ2-3; V gene: TRBV28; CDR3 DNA: TGTGCCAGCATTACACGCAGGGGGTCAAGCACAGATACGCAGTATTTT; CDR3 protein: CASITRRGSSTDTQYF
clone size: once; D gene: TRBD1; J gene: TRBJ2-7; V gene: TRBV13; CDR3 DNA: TGTGCCAGCAGCCTCCTCCAGGACAGGGACCACGAGCAGTACTTC; CDR3 protein: CASSLLQDRDHEQYF
clone size: NA; D gene: NA; J gene: TRBJ1-5; V gene: TRBV7-6; CDR3 DNA: TGTGCCAGCAGCTTAGCCCCGGGGACGCCTCAGCCCCAGCATTTT; CDR3 protein: CASSLAPGTPQPQHF
clone size: NA; D gene: TRBD2; J gene: TRBJ2-2; V gene: TRBV3-1; CDR3 DNA: TGTGCCAGCAGCCAAGCCAGACTAGCGGGAGGCCTGATCGCGAACACCGGGGAGCTGTTTTTT; CDR3 protein: CASSQARLAGGLIANTGELFF
clone size: NA; D gene: NA; J gene: TRBJ2-5; V gene: TRBV25-1; CDR3 DNA: TGTGCCAGCAGTGAACGGAGACAGGCCAGGTACCAAGAGACCCAGTACTTC; CDR3 protein: CASSERRQARYQETQYF
clone size: NA; D gene: NA; J gene: TRBJ1-2; V gene: TRBV6-1; CDR3 DNA: TGTGCCAGCAGTGCCGGTGGGGGAGCTAACTATGGCTACACCTTC; CDR3 protein: CASSAGGGANYGYTF
clone size: NA; D gene: TRBD1; J gene: TRBJ2-7; V gene: TRBV19; CDR3 DNA: TGTGCCAGTAGTACTCCATCCGGGACAGCCTACGAGCAGTACTTC; CDR3 protein: CASSTPSGTAYEQYF
clone size: NA; D gene: TRBD1; J gene: TRBJ1-2; V gene: TRBV5-1; CDR3 DNA: TGCGCCAGCAGCTCAGGACAGGATGACTATGGCTACACCTTC; CDR3 protein: CASSSGQDDYGYTF
clone size: NA; D gene: NA; J gene: TRBJ1-1; V gene: TRBV7-9; CDR3 DNA: TGTGCCAGCAGCTCGACCGGGGGAAAGAACACTGAAGCTTTCTTT; CDR3 protein: CASSSTGGKNTEAFF
clone size: NA; D gene: TRBD2; J gene: TRBJ2-1; V gene: TRBV6-2/TRBV6-3; CDR3 DNA: TGTGCCAGCACCTCTAGCGGTTCCTACAATGAGCAGTTCTTC; CDR3 protein: CASTSSGSYNEQFF
clone size: NA; D gene: NA; J gene: TRBJ2-6; V gene: TRBV20-1; CDR3 DNA: TGCAGTGCTAGCCCGGACGGCTCTGGGGCCAACGTCCTGACTTTC; CDR3 protein: CSASPDGSGANVLTF
clone size: NA; D gene: NA; J gene: TRBJ2-5; V gene: TRBV7-2; CDR3 DNA: TGTGCCAGCACTAAGAGAGTAGAGACCCAGTACTTC; CDR3 protein: CASTKRVETQYF
clone size: NA; D gene: NA; J gene: TRBJ2-2; V gene: TRBV18; CDR3 DNA: TGTGCCAGCTCAGTACTCTCTGGAACGGACACCGGGGAGCTGTTTTTT; CDR3 protein: CASSVLSGTDTGELFF
clone size: NA; D gene: TRBD1; J gene: TRBJ1-1; V gene: TRBV7-2; CDR3 DNA: TGTGCCAGCAGCTTACGACAGGGGGCGGCCTCGAACACTGAAGCTTTCTTT; CDR3 protein: CASSLRQGAASNTEAFF
clone size: NA; D gene: NA; J gene: TRBJ1-2; V gene: TRBV7-2; CDR3 DNA: TGTGCCAGCAGCCCCCGAAGACCTGAAGGCTACACCTTC; CDR3 protein: CASSPRRPEGYTF
clone size: NA; D gene: TRBD2; J gene: TRBJ2-2; V gene: TRBV20-1; CDR3 DNA: TGCAGTGCTAGAGATCAGGCTAGCGGGAGGGCGAACACCGGGGAGCTGTTTTTT; CDR3 protein: CSARDQASGRANTGELFF
clone size: NA; D gene: TRBD2; J gene: TRBJ2-1; V gene: TRBV29-1; CDR3 DNA: TGCAGCGTTACTACTAGCGGATACTACAATGAGCAGTTCTTC; CDR3 protein: CSVTTSGYYNEQFF
clone size: NA; D gene: TRBD1; J gene: TRBJ1-1; V gene: TRBV29-1; CDR3 DNA: TGCAGCGTTGACCTATGGACAGGGATGAACACTGAAGCTTTCTTT; CDR3 protein: CSVDLWTGMNTEAFF
clone size: once; D gene: TRBD1; J gene: TRBJ1-1; V gene: TRBV5-1; CDR3 DNA: TGCGCCAGTATAGGGGGCGGGCAGAACACTGAAGCTTTCTTT; CDR3 protein: CASIGGGQNTEAFF
clone size: NA; D gene: NA; J gene: TRBJ1-3; V gene: TRBV6-6; CDR3 DNA: TGTGCCAGCAGTTACGTTACAGGTTACGGAAACACCATATATTTT; CDR3 protein: CASSYVTGYGNTIYF
clone size: NA; D gene: NA; J gene: TRBJ2-7; V gene: TRBV29-1; CDR3 DNA: TGCAGCGTGGGGGGTGGGGGTGCTCCCCACGAGCAGTACTTC; CDR3 protein: CSVGGGGAPHEQYF
clone size: NA; D gene: NA; J gene: TRBJ1-4; V gene: TRBV23-1; CDR3 DNA: TGCGCCAGCAGTCTTACGTGGGGGGGAGATGAAAAACTGTTTTTT; CDR3 protein: CASSLTWGGDEKLFF
clone size: NA; D gene: TRBD1; J gene: TRBJ2-7; V gene: TRBV18; CDR3 DNA: TGTGCCAGCTCAGCTGTATCGGGACAGGGGTACTACGAGCAGTACTTC; CDR3 protein: CASSAVSGQGYYEQYF
clone size: once; D gene: TRBD2; J gene: TRBJ2-2; V gene: TRBV5-6; CDR3 DNA: TGTGCCAGCAGCTGGACTAGCGGGGGACGGGAGCTGTTTTTT; CDR3 protein: CASSWTSGGRELFF
clone size: NA; D gene: TRBD1; J gene: TRBJ2-7; V gene: TRBV18; CDR3 DNA: TGTGCCAGCTCACCTCTGTCAGGGACAGGGGGTCTCGAGCAGTACTTC; CDR3 protein: CASSPLSGTGGLEQYF
clone size: NA; D gene: TRBD1; J gene: TRBJ2-3; V gene: TRBV7-6; CDR3 DNA: TGTGCCAGCAGCTTCCAGGCCAAGACAGGGGTCTCAACAGATACGCAGTATTTT; CDR3 protein: CASSFQAKTGVSTDTQYF
clone size: NA; D gene: NA; J gene: TRBJ1-1; V gene: TRBV6-5; CDR3 DNA: TGTGCCAGCAGTTACGGGCAGGGGCCGAACACTGAAGCTTTCTTT; CDR3 protein: CASSYGQGPNTEAFF
clone size: once; D gene: NA; J gene: TRBJ2-1; V gene: TRBV29-1; CDR3 DNA: TGCAGCGTTGAATCGCCGGACGTCGTTTACAATGAGCAGTTCTTC; CDR3 protein: CSVESPDVVYNEQFF
clone size: NA; D gene: TRBD1; J gene: TRBJ1-1; V gene: TRBV6-5; CDR3 DNA: TGTGCCAGCAGTAACCAAGAAAGGGACAGCCCTGAAGCTTTCTTT; CDR3 protein: CASSNQERDSPEAFF
clone size: NA; D gene: TRBD2; J gene: TRBJ2-1; V gene: TRBV4-2; CDR3 DNA: TGTGCCAGCAGCCAGGAACGGGCGGGGGGTGAGCAGTTCTTC; CDR3 protein: CASSQERAGGEQFF
clone size: NA; D gene: NA; J gene: TRBJ1-2; V gene: TRBV7-6; CDR3 DNA: TGTGCCAGCAGCTTAGAGGCCGATGGGCAGGGTCGCGGCTACACCTTC; CDR3 protein: CASSLEADGQGRGYTF